A single sample gave rise to the 6 T cell receptor beta chains below, sequenced in a study of Graves' ophthalmopathy and Graves' hyperthyroidism. RNA transcripts were the template, and TCR beta CDR3 regions were amplified from them. First-round RT-PCR relied on HTBI primers, and a second-round multiplex PCR came next. TCRdb re-derived calls from the multiplex PCR reads in MiXCR, one entry per CDR3 protein. The sample has about 600,000 distinct CDR3 sequences, about 40% seen once. Sequencing used peripheral blood or thyroid tissue (not recorded which). These receptors were collected from an adult man with Graves' hyperthyroidism.

This chain connects TRBV29-1 to TRBJ2-5; a weak D match, TRBD1 (6 bases). CDR1 and CDR2 (germline): SQVTM, ANQGSEA. The CDR3 covers 12 residues. CDR3 region: CQQRSRGVTQYF. The CDR3 DNA sequence: TGCCAGCAGCGTAGCAGGGGTGTGACCCAGTACTTC.

The chain combines TRBV5-1 with TRBJ1-4; D remains unclear. CDR3 length: 14 residues. Germline CDR1 and CDR2: SGHRS and YFSETQ. Trimming left V 2 bases short and J 7 bases short, with 12 bases between. The CDR3 loop reads CASSLLQLLEKLFF. CDR3 DNA: TGCGCCAGCAGCTTACTACAGCTTCTTGAAAAACTGTTTTTT.

The chain links TRBV7-9 to TRBJ1-1, with 10 bases matching TRBD1. The J segment lost 7 bases and the V segment lost 4 bases, leaving 3 bases of the junction unmatched. Germline V gene sequence: CDR1 SEHNR, CDR2 FQNEAQ (reference sequence). CDR3 length: 13 residues. As DNA, the CDR3 is TGTGCCAGCAGCTCGGACAGGGGGAATGAAGCTTTCTTT. Protein: CASSSDRGNEAFF.

This clonotype showed up many times. The rearrangement joins TRBV5-1 to TRBJ1-2; no definite D call. This CDR3 has 15 amino acids. Trimming took 2 bases from V and 6 from J, leaving 17 bases between them. Germline V CDR1 and CDR2: SGHRS, YFSETQ. CDR3 nucleotides: TGCGCCAGCAGCTTATGGTCGGGATTGTTTGATGGCTACACCTTC. Protein product: CASSLWSGLFDGYTF.

The V and J genes are TRBV20-1 and TRBJ2-3; a possible D gene is TRBD1 (5 bases). Trimming removed 6 bases from V and 4 bases from J, with 14 bases in between. Germline V gene sequence: CDR1 DFQATT, CDR2 SNEGSKA (reference sequence). The CDR3 length is 13 residues. CDR3 region: CSARAGFADTQYF. The CDR3 DNA is TGCAGTGCCCGGGCAGGGTTCGCAGATACGCAGTATTTT.

The V and J genes are TRBV6-5 and TRBJ1-6, with 9 bases lining up with TRBD1. J lost 10 bases, V lost 5 bases, and 6 bases had no gene match. Germline V gene data show CDR1 as MNHEY and CDR2 as SVGAGI. The CDR3 loop spans 14 amino acids. CDR3: CASSPGQGESPLHF. The CDR3 DNA follows: TGTGCCAGCAGTCCGGGACAGGGTGAATCACCCCTCCACTTT.